This TCR beta chain was sequenced for a study of radiotherapy plus CTLA-4 blockade in lung cancer. Study results and limitations: Radiotherapy was combined with ipilimumab, and tumor-derived TCR clones then expanded in blood.

For this clone: Its antigen is unknown.

With V trimmed by 3 bases and J by 7 bases, 7 bases remained unmatched. The CDR3 loop spans 14 amino acids. Germline V lookup: CDR1 MNHEY, CDR2 SMNVEV (reference sequence). The repertoire was sequenced with immunoSEQ multiplex PCR; TCRdb's copy has only in-frame clones and lacks some. The data show some 15,000 clones, 55% to 80% seen once. The sequencing used peripheral blood, collected from a patient treated with radiotherapy plus ipilimumab. This receptor was identified in a human donor with non-small cell lung cancer whose response to radiotherapy plus ipilimumab could not be evaluated. This chain uses TRBV27 with TRBJ2-7, with 9 bases matching TRBD1. The CDR3, as DNA: TGTGCCAGCAGTTTTCGGGACAGGGTGGGTGAGCAGTACTTC. It yields the protein CASSFRDRVGEQYF.